The 18 T cell receptor beta chains in this list originate from one sample, sequenced in a study of cytomegalovirus exposure and HLA in healthy donors. Researchers ran the PCR with 60 Vbeta and 13 Jbeta primers. Sequenced by immunoSEQ multiplex PCR; TCRdb stores in-frame clones only, minus some. The sample yields 100,000 or so clones, approximately 80% seen once. Material: PBMCs. The source is a man aged 25 to 45 in good health and CMV-seropositive.

The chain uses TRBV4-3 and TRBJ1-2; D is unresolved. The germline V gene has CDR1 LGHNA and CDR2 YSLEER. V was trimmed by 0 bases and J by 0 bases, leaving 11 bases between them. The length of the CDR3 is 16 residues. DNA for the CDR3: TGCGCCAGCAGCCAAGATTTCCAGGCGACTAACTATGGCTACACCTTC. Protein: CASSQDFQATNYGYTF.

The chain is built from TRBV6-1 and TRBJ1-2; 9 bases agree with TRBD1. V was pared by 5 bases and J by 8 bases, with 6 bases of the junction left unmatched. This CDR3 has 13 residues. The germline CDR1 and CDR2 sequences are MNHNS and SASEGT. The CDR3 DNA reads TGTGCCAGCAGTACCGGGACAGGGAAAGGCTACACCTTC. It translates to CASSTGTGKGYTF.

This clone was detected a few times. The V gene is TRBV14, the J gene TRBJ1-2; unclear D gene. V lost 4 bases, J lost 1 base, and 10 bases lay in between. The CDR3 totals 14 residues. Germline V gene lookup returns CDR1 SGHDN and CDR2 FVKESK. The CDR3 DNA is TGTGCCAGCAGCCCACGACAAGTTAACTATGGCTACACCTTC. It translates to CASSPRQVNYGYTF.

This chain's CDR3 is CASVDSNMNTEAFF. CDR3 bases: TGTGCCAGCGTGGACAGTAACATGAACACTGAAGCTTTCTTT. The rearrangement joins TRBV18 to TRBJ1-1; tentative D call: TRBD1 (6 bases). Per germline, CDR1 KGHSH and CDR2 LQKENI. V lost 8 bases, J lost 0 bases, and 13 bases lay in between. This CDR3 has 14 residues.

The V gene is TRBV7-2, the J gene TRBJ1-5; D is unclear. Germline loops: CDR1 SGHTA, CDR2 FQGNSA. Trimming took 1 base from V and 4 from J, leaving 5 bases between them. This CDR3 is 13 amino acids long. Written as DNA, the CDR3 is TGTGCCAGCAGCTTAGGTCTTAATCAGCCCCAGCATTTT. Residues: CASSLGLNQPQHF. The entire variable domain, with the rest obtained from reference TRBV7-2 and TRBJ1-5, is as follows: GAGVSQSPSNKVTEKGKDVELRCDPISGHTALYWYRQSLGQGLEFLIYFQGNSAPDKSGLPSDRFSAERTGGSVSTLTIQRTQQEDSAVYLCASSLGLNQPQHFGDGTRLSIL.

This chain joins TRBV5-1 and TRBJ2-5; D is perhaps TRBD1 (6 bases). Between the trimmed V and J ends, which lost 4 bases and 0 bases, there was a span of 10 bases. Germline-derived CDR1 and CDR2 are SGHRS and YFSETQ. The CDR3 length is 14 residues. The CDR3 region has the DNA TGCGCCAGCAGCCAAGACAGGTACCAAGAGACCCAGTACTTC. Its translation is CASSQDRYQETQYF.

The J gene is TRBJ2-3, the V gene TRBV9, with D maybe TRBD2 (6 bases). The CDR3 totals 15 residues. Trimming stripped 3 bases from V and 7 bases from J, with 18 bases between. Germline values: CDR1 SGDLS, CDR2 YYNGEE. CDR3 bases: TGTGCCAGCAGCGGAAACCGGGACTTGGGAAATACGCAGTATTTT. Protein: CASSGNRDLGNTQYF.

The chain couples TRBV29-1 to TRBJ2-2; the D gene is possibly TRBD2 (5 bases). The germline gives CDR1 SQVTM, CDR2 ANQGSEA. This CDR3 is built from 15 residues. Trimming removed 0 bases from V and 5 bases from J, with 13 bases in between. The chain's CDR3 is CSVEDEGRRTGELFF. CDR3 in DNA: TGCAGCGTTGAAGATGAGGGCAGACGAACCGGGGAGCTGTTTTTT.

J is TRBJ1-1 and V is TRBV6-5; a possible D gene is TRBD1 (6 bases). CDR3 length: 15 residues. The germline V gene has CDR1 MNHEY and CDR2 SVGAGI. Trimming shortened V by 6 bases and J by 4 bases, and 18 bases separated the two germline ends. CDR3 residues: CASSIRSGAVTEAFF. Written as DNA, the CDR3 is TGTGCCAGCAGCATTCGATCAGGGGCGGTCACTGAAGCTTTCTTT.

V is TRBV5-1 and J is TRBJ2-7; the D gene is possibly TRBD2 (5 bases). The germline CDR1 and CDR2 sequences are SGHRS and YFSETQ. This CDR3 is 14 amino acids long. V gave up 4 bases and J gave up 2 bases, with 13 bases separating them. DNA for the CDR3: TGCGCCAGCAGCCCAAGGACGGGAACCTACGAGCAGTACTTC. It yields the protein CASSPRTGTYEQYF.

The rearrangement uses TRBV7-9 and TRBJ1-2; the D gene is possibly TRBD1 (6 bases). The CDR3 length is 15 residues. CDR1 SEHNR and CDR2 FQNEAQ come from the germline V gene (reference sequence). With 1 base removed from V and 7 bases from J, the gap between germline ends came to 16 bases. DNA of the CDR3: TGTGCCAGCAGCTTAGAGACAGGCGGTGGATTTGGCTACACCTTC. This gives the protein CASSLETGGGFGYTF.

J is TRBJ1-1 and V is TRBV2, with D uncertain. Germline V gene sequence: CDR1 SNHLY, CDR2 FYNNEI. The CDR3 spans 13 residues. The V and J ends lost 8 bases and 0 bases respectively, with 10 bases between them. Here the CDR3 DNA reads TGTGCCAGCTCGATACAGATGAACACTGAAGCTTTCTTT. Encoded protein: CASSIQMNTEAFF.

The V gene is TRBV19, the J gene TRBJ1-1; 7 bases are a match to TRBD1. CDR3 size: 15 residues. V trimming: 4 bases; J trimming: 4 bases; junction bases outside the gene matches: 9. Per germline, CDR1 LNHDA and CDR2 SQIVND (reference sequence). The DNA of the CDR3 is TGTGCCAGTAGTAACCGAGGGGGCTTGAGCACTGAAGCTTTCTTT. It is translated as CASSNRGGLSTEAFF.

CDR3 sequence reads: CASRRAQPQHF. CDR3 nucleotide sequence: TGTGCCAGCAGGAGGGCTCAGCCCCAGCATTTT. This chain connects TRBV2 to TRBJ1-5; the D is unclear. V shed 6 bases and J shed 6 bases, with 6 bases lying between them. The CDR3 is made up of 11 amino acids. Germline assignment: CDR1 SNHLY and CDR2 FYNNEI.

A note on this clone: The sample has other DNA sequences that encode this CDR3 too. The V call is TRBV7-9, the J call TRBJ1-1; 7 bases match TRBD1. After removal of 2 bases from V and 11 bases from J, the junction contained 20 bases not matched to a gene. Germline V gene sequence: CDR1 SEHNR, CDR2 FQNEAQ (reference sequence). The CDR3 sequence is 17 residues long. CDR3 loop: CASSLLPENRGAGLAFF. The CDR3 region has the DNA TGTGCCAGCAGCTTACTTCCCGAGAACAGGGGCGCAGGTTTGGCTTTCTTT. The full variable domain, in which reference TRBV7-9 and TRBJ1-1 provide the parts outside the CDR3, is DTGVSQNPRHKITKRGQNVTFRCDPISEHNRLYWYRQTLGQGPEFLTYFQNEAQLEKSRLLSDRFSAERPKGSFSTLEIQRTEQGDSAMYLCASSLLPENRGAGLAFFGQGTRLTVV.

The CDR3 loop reads CASSPGRSSYNEQFF. As DNA, the CDR3 is TGTGCCAGCTCACCCGGTCGCTCTTCCTACAATGAGCAGTTCTTC. This chain uses TRBV18 with TRBJ2-1; D is ambiguous. The germline V gene encodes CDR1 KGHSH and CDR2 LQKENI. The ends were cut back, 3 bases at V and 1 base at J, with 10 bases in the middle. This CDR3 has 15 residues.

This sequence joins TRBV7-3 and TRBJ2-1, with D maybe TRBD2 (5 bases). V was cut by 4 bases and J by 4 bases, with 11 bases left in between. The V gene's germline CDR1 is SGHTA and CDR2 FQGTGA. This CDR3 contains 14 residues. In DNA form, the CDR3 reads TGTGCCAGCAGCTGGGAAAGCGGATACAATGAGCAGTTCTTC. Its translation is CASSWESGYNEQFF.

The chain employs TRBV15 and TRBJ1-3; the match to TRBD1 covers 12 bases. CDR1 is LNHNV and CDR2 is YYDKDF in the germline V gene (reference sequence). V shed 3 bases and J 7 bases; nucleotides not matched to a gene: 4. This CDR3 region has 15 residues. CDR3 residues: CATSSGTGGGNTIYF. CDR3 nucleotides: TGTGCCACCAGCAGCGGGACAGGGGGCGGCAACACCATATATTTT.